Included here is one TCR beta chain sequence, with context. Its antigen is undetermined. These data belong to a study of shared clonotypes between healthy human individuals. Replicate PCRs from sorted subsets contained roughly 200 ng DNA, which is 30,000 to 35,000 T cell genomes. Some clones are missing from TCRdb's copy, which holds only in-frame ones; the method was immunoSEQ multiplex PCR. The table lists 1,400,000 or so clones, 98% of them singletons, with around 0.38% in the top ten. Whole-study findings and limits: Generation of non-shared clonotypes was less probable than generation of clonotypes shared by all four donors.

There are 14 residues in the CDR3. Trimming stripped 10 bases from V and 0 bases from J, with 16 bases between. CDR1 is SNHLY and CDR2 is FYNNEI in the germline V gene. V and J are TRBV2 and TRBJ2-7; D possibly uses TRBD1 or TRBD2 (6 bases each). Sequencing was carried out using naive CD4+ T cells sorted from blood. Noted subset: CD45RA+ positively selected. The TCR sequence derives from a young man in good health. The CDR3 is CANRFEGGSYEQYF. CDR3 in DNA: TGTGCCAACCGCTTTGAGGGGGGCTCCTACGAGCAGTACTTC.